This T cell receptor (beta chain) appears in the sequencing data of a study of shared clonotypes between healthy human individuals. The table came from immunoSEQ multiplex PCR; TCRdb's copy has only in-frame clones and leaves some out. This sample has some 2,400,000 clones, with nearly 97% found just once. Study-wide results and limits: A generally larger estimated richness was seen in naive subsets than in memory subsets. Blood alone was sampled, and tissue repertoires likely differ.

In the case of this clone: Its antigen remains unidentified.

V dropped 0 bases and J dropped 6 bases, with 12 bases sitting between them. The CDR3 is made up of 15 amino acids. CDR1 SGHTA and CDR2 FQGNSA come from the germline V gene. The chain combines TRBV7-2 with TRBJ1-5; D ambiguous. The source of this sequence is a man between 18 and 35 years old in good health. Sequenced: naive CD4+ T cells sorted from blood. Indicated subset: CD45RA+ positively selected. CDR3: CASSLAGQIFQPQHF. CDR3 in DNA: TGTGCCAGCAGCTTAGCAGGTCAGATATTTCAGCCCCAGCATTTT.